This passage covers 21 T cell receptor beta chains from one sample sequenced in a study of OX40 agonist ivuxolimab in advanced cancers. Receptor amplification or capture employed the immunoSEQ multiplex PCR assay. Sourced from immuneACCESS, this table was stored by TCRdb with only in-frame sequences that have V and J called. A share of the clones is absent; for the studies checked, an unresolved V gene accounts for under half, and the remainder has no known explanation. The sample table contains almost 70,000 clones; only one count was recorded for roughly 90% of them. Under 12% of the sample goes to the ten largest clones. Sample: CD4+ or CD8+ T cells sorted from blood, taken in a trial of the OX40 agonist ivuxolimab. Source of these receptors: an adult with an advanced solid tumor such as melanoma, head and neck, liver or kidney cancer.

This chain links TRBV7-2 with TRBJ2-5; the match to TRBD1 covers 10 bases. The CDR3 loop spans 15 amino acids. V shed 5 bases, J shed 7 bases, and the junction held 10 bases outside the gene matches. The germline V gene encodes CDR1 SGHTA and CDR2 FQGNSA. In DNA form, the CDR3 reads TGTGCCAGCAGCCAACTGGGACAGGGGCAGGGGACCCAGTACTTC. Protein sequence: CASSQLGQGQGTQYF.

The chain employs TRBV15 and TRBJ2-1; 9 nucleotides agree with TRBD1. This CDR3 has 14 residues. Germline values: CDR1 LNHNV, CDR2 YYDKDF (reference sequence). After removal of 0 bases from V and 12 bases from J, the junction contained 6 bases not matched to a gene. The CDR3 DNA sequence: TGTGCCACCAGCAGAGATACAGGACAGGGGACGCAGTTCTTC. It encodes CATSRDTGQGTQFF.

The genes are TRBV12-5 and TRBJ2-3, with TRBD1 matching over 7 bases. Trimming took 8 bases from V and 3 from J; bases not matched to a gene: 5. In germline, CDR1 is LGHNT, CDR2 FRNRAP. The CDR3 has 13 residues. The chain's CDR3 is CASSQGVTDTQYF. DNA of the CDR3: TGTGCTAGTTCTCAGGGGGTGACAGATACGCAGTATTTT. Full variable domain (remainder filled in from reference TRBV12-5 and TRBJ2-3): DARVTQTPRHKVTEMGQEVTMRCQPILGHNTVFWYRQTMMQGLELLAYFRNRAPLDDSGMPKDRFSAEMPDATLATLKIQPSEPRDSAVYFCASSQGVTDTQYFGPGTRLTVL.

The CDR3 region has the DNA TGTGCCAGCAGCGTATCGCTGGGACAGACATCTGGGGAGCAGTACTTC. Protein product: CASSVSLGQTSGEQYF. V is TRBV9 and J is TRBJ2-7; 7 positions agree with TRBD1. The trim removed 1 base at V and 7 bases at J, leaving 14 bases unmatched. This CDR3 has 16 residues. Germline V gives CDR1 SGDLS, CDR2 YYNGEE.

This chain links TRBV28 with TRBJ1-2; the D is unclear. CDR3 length: 11 residues. In germline, CDR1 is MDHEN, CDR2 SYDVKM. The V gene lost 7 bases and the J gene lost 4 bases, with 7 bases spanning the gap. The CDR3 spells CASTQGYGYTF. CDR3 sequence (DNA): TGTGCCAGCACCCAAGGCTATGGCTACACCTTC.

V gene TRBV5-6 combines with J gene TRBJ2-7; 8 positions match TRBD2. Losses at the gene ends were 0 bases for V and 0 bases for J; bases not matched to a gene: 2. Germline-derived CDR1 and CDR2 are SGHDT and YYEEEE. This CDR3 is 15 amino acids long. CDR3 nucleotides: TGTGCCAGCAGCTTGGGAGCGGGAGCCTCCTACGAGCAGTACTTC. It specifies CASSLGAGASYEQYF.

The chain joins TRBV7-2 to TRBJ2-7; D remains unclear. CDR3 length: 14 residues. CDR1 is SGHTA and CDR2 is FQGNSA in the germline V gene. V gave up 5 bases and J gave up 0 bases, with 11 bases separating them. CDR3 DNA sequence: TGTGCCAGCAGCACTGGACGGTACTCCTACGAGCAGTACTTC. It encodes CASSTGRYSYEQYF. Combining the CDR3 with reference TRBV7-2 and TRBJ2-7 gives the whole variable domain GAGVSQSPSNKVTEKGKDVELRCDPISGHTALYWYRQSLGQGLEFLIYFQGNSAPDKSGLPSDRFSAERTGGSVSTLTIQRTQQEDSAVYLCASSTGRYSYEQYFGPGTRLTVT.

The chain carries TRBV2 and TRBJ2-1; 9 bases are a match to TRBD2. V dropped 4 bases and J dropped 2; count of bases not matched to a gene: 3. The CDR3 covers 15 residues. CDR1 and CDR2 from the germline V gene are SNHLY and FYNNEI. Here the CDR3 reads CASSGASGTYNEQFF. The CDR3 nucleotides are TGTGCCAGCAGTGGGGCTAGCGGGACCTACAATGAGCAGTTCTTC.

DNA of the CDR3: TGTGCCATCAGTCCCGGACAGCTCAATCAGCCCCAGCATTTT. As protein: CAISPGQLNQPQHF. The genes are TRBV10-3 and TRBJ1-5; TRBD1 is a possible D gene (6 bases). CDR3 size: 14 residues. Germline CDR1 and CDR2: ENHRY and SYGVKD. Trimming left V 5 bases short and J 3 bases short, with 11 bases between.

The chain carries TRBV18 and TRBJ2-3; 10 bases map to TRBD1. V was clipped by 5 bases and J by 5 bases; unmatched bases: 4. Germline V gene lookup returns CDR1 KGHSH and CDR2 LQKENI. This CDR3 spans 14 amino acids. CDR3 sequence (DNA): TGTGCCAGCTCATCGGGACAGGGGAGAGATACGCAGTATTTT. It is translated as CASSSGQGRDTQYF.

V usage is TRBV7-3 and J usage is TRBJ2-1; D is perhaps TRBD1 (5 bases). CDR3 length: 15 amino acids. V lost 1 base, J lost 8 bases, and 15 bases lay in between. CDR1 is SGHTA and CDR2 is FQGTGA in the germline V gene. CDR3 region: CASSLMGLKGDEQFF. As DNA, the CDR3 is TGTGCCAGCAGCTTAATGGGGCTGAAGGGCGATGAGCAGTTCTTC.

The gene calls are TRBV6-4 and TRBJ2-1; a weak D match, TRBD2 (6 bases). The V gene's germline CDR1 is MRHNA and CDR2 SNTAGT. V lost 6 bases and J 1 base, leaving 10 bases between the germline ends. The CDR3 is 14 amino acids. In DNA, the CDR3 is TGTGCCAGCAGGCCGGGAGCGTCCTACAATGAGCAGTTCTTC. Translated: CASRPGASYNEQFF.

The gene calls are TRBV25-1 and TRBJ1-2; D gene ambiguous. V was cut by 3 bases and J by 5 bases, with 10 bases left in between. The germline V gene encodes CDR1 MGHDK and CDR2 SYGVNS. This CDR3 has 13 residues. This CDR3 is CASSEEGRYGYTF. The CDR3 DNA is TGTGCCAGCAGTGAGGAAGGGAGGTATGGCTACACCTTC.

The rearrangement joins TRBV21-1 to TRBJ2-2; TRBD2 is taken as the D call from the table, unchecked against the DNA. TRBV21-1 is labeled a pseudogene. This CDR3 is built from 17 residues. In DNA, the CDR3 is TGTGCCAGCAGCAAAGAACAGAGGGCAGGGAACACCGGGGAGCTGTTTTTT. This translates into CASSKEQRAGNTGELFF.

Here the CDR3 reads CASSEGPNYGYTF. In nucleotides, the CDR3 is TGTGCCAGCAGTGAGGGACCCAACTATGGCTACACCTTC. The chain is built from TRBV2 and TRBJ1-2; possibly TRBD1 for D (5 bases). The CDR3 sequence is 13 residues long. The germline V and J ends were trimmed by 3 bases and 2 bases, with 7 bases remaining between them. Germline assignment: CDR1 SNHLY and CDR2 FYNNEI.

V usage is TRBV28 and J usage is TRBJ1-2; D not resolved. The CDR3 length is 12 residues. Germline lookup yields CDR1 MDHEN and CDR2 SYDVKM. Trimming removed 6 bases at V and 9 bases at J, with 14 bases between. CDR3: CASSLDSRSYTF. CDR3 bases: TGTGCCAGCAGCTTGGACTCAAGGAGCTACACCTTC.

The V call is TRBV10-3, the J call TRBJ2-3, with 9 bases aligning to TRBD1. Germline values: CDR1 ENHRY, CDR2 SYGVKD. Trimming cost V 4 bases and J 1 base; bases outside gene matches: 6. This CDR3 contains 16 residues. CDR3 sequence: CAISGDRVIGTDTQYF. In nucleotides, the CDR3 is TGTGCCATCAGTGGGGACAGGGTGATCGGCACAGATACGCAGTATTTT.

V gene TRBV14 combines with J gene TRBJ2-2, with TRBD2 identical over 15 bases. CDR1 and CDR2 from the germline V gene are SGHDN and FVKESK. The CDR3 spans 19 residues. J was trimmed by 2 bases and V by 3 bases; bases with no gene match: 7. In DNA form, the CDR3 reads TGTGCCAGCAGCCACCCCGGACTAGCGGGAGGGTTCAACACCGGGGAGCTGTTTTTT. Amino acid sequence: CASSHPGLAGGFNTGELFF.

This clone appeared once. The CDR3 is CASSFLASGRGNYEQYF. The CDR3 bases are TGTGCCAGCAGTTTCCTGGCTAGCGGGAGAGGTAACTACGAGCAGTACTTC. The chain uses TRBV28 and TRBJ2-7; TRBD2 aligns across 10 bases. The CDR3 has 17 residues. V lost 3 bases and J lost 3; bases outside the gene matches: 11. CDR1 is MDHEN, CDR2 SYDVKM, per germline.

J is TRBJ2-3 and V is TRBV7-2; D call uncertain. This CDR3 contains 15 residues. V dropped 1 base and J dropped 1 base, with 9 bases sitting between them. Germline lookup yields CDR1 SGHTA and CDR2 FQGNSA. The CDR3 is CASSLVGRGTDTQYF. The CDR3 DNA reads as TGTGCCAGCAGCTTAGTAGGAAGAGGCACAGATACGCAGTATTTT.

This chain joins TRBV29-1 and TRBJ2-1, with 12 nucleotides matching TRBD2. Losses at the gene ends were 8 bases for V and 2 bases for J; bases not matched to a gene: 10. The germline V gene encodes CDR1 SQVTM and CDR2 ANQGSEA. This CDR3 is built from 16 residues. CDR3 sequence reads: CSSGTRLAGAYNEQFF. The CDR3 DNA reads as TGCAGCTCGGGGACAAGACTAGCGGGAGCCTACAATGAGCAGTTCTTC.